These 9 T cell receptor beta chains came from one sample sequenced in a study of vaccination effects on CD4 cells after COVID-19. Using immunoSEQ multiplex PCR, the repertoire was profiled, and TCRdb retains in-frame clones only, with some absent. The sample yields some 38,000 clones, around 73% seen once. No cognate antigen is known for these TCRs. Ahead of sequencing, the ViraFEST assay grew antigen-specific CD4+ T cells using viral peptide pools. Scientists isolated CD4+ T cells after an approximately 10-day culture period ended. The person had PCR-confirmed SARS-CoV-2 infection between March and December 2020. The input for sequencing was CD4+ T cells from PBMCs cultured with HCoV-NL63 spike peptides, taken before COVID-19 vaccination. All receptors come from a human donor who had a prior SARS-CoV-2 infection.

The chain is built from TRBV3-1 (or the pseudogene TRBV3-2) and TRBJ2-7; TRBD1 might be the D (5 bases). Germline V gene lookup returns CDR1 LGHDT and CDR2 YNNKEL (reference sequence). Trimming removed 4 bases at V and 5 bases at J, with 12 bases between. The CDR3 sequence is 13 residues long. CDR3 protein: CASSRQGIDEQYF. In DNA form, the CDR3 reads TGTGCCAGCAGCCGTCAGGGAATCGACGAGCAGTACTTC.

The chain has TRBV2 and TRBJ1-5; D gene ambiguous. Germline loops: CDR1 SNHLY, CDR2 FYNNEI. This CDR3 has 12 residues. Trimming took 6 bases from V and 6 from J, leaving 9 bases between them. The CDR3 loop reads CASRGTLQPQHF. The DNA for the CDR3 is TGTGCCAGCAGAGGCACACTTCAGCCCCAGCATTTT.

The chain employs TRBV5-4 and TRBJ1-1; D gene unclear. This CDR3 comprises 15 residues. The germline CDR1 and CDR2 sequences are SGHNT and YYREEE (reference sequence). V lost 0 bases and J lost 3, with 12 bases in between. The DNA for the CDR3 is TGTGCCAGCAGCTTGGACCTTGTAGTGGACACTGAAGCTTTCTTT. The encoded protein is CASSLDLVVDTEAFF.

DNA of the CDR3: TGTGCCAGCAGTTTGTTAGCAAATATGGGAAGAGATACGCAGTATTTT. The encoded protein is CASSLLANMGRDTQYF. The rearrangement uses TRBV28 and TRBJ2-3; D is unresolved. This CDR3 comprises 16 residues. Germline lookup yields CDR1 MDHEN and CDR2 SYDVKM. Trimming cost V 3 bases and J 5 bases, with 18 bases left between them.

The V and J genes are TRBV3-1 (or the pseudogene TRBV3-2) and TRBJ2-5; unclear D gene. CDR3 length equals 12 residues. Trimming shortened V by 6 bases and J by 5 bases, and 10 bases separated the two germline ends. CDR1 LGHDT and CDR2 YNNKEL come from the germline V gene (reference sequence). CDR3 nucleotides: TGTGCCAGCAGAGCCACTGGGGAGACCCAGTACTTC. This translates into CASRATGETQYF.

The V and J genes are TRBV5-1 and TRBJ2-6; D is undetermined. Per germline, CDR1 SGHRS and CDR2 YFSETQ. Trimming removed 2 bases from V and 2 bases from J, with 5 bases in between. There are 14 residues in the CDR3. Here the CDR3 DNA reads TGCGCCAGCAGCTTTAACACTGGGGCCAACGTCCTGACTTTC. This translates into CASSFNTGANVLTF.

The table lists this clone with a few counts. The CDR3 region has the DNA TGTGCCAGCAGCTTAGGGGAGCTTGCGGGCTACACCTTC. Encoded protein: CASSLGELAGYTF. The rearrangement joins TRBV7-9 to TRBJ1-2, with unresolved D. CDR1 SEHNR and CDR2 FQNEAQ come from the germline V gene (reference sequence). The CDR3 consists of 13 residues. Trimming removed 1 base at V and 8 bases at J, with 11 bases between. The entire variable domain, with the rest obtained from reference TRBV7-9 and TRBJ1-2, is as follows: DTGVSQNPRHKITKRGQNVTFRCDPISEHNRLYWYRQTLGQGPEFLTYFQNEAQLEKSRLLSDRFSAERPKGSFSTLEIQRTEQGDSAMYLCASSLGELAGYTFGSGTRLTVV.

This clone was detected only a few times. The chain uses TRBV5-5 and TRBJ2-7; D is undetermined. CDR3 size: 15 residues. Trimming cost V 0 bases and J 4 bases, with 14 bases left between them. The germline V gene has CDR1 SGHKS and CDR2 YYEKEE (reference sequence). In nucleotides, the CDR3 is TGTGCCAGCAGCTTGGAGGGTTATACCTTATACGAGCAGTACTTC. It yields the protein CASSLEGYTLYEQYF.

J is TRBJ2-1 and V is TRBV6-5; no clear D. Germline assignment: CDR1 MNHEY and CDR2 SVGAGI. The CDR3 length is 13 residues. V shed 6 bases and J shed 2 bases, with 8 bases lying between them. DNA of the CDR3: TGTGCCAGCAGAAGGAATCCCTACAATGAGCAGTTCTTC. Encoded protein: CASRRNPYNEQFF.